Below, one T cell receptor beta chain is given with its context. What it binds is unknown. Per the germline V gene, CDR1 is MNHEY and CDR2 is SVGAGI. CDR3 length: 13 residues. V was cut by 5 bases and J by 7 bases, with 12 bases left in between. The data were obtained in a study of PD-1 blockade in classical Hodgkin lymphoma. Points from the study as a whole: Excluded were patients who started nivolumab under 1 year after ASCT, a group that had lower diversity. In CD4+ cells, TCR diversity went up significantly by C4D1, but in CD8+ cells it did not.

Clones were sequenced by immunoSEQ multiplex PCR, and TCRdb holds only the in-frame ones, with some missing. Here the sample spans some 22,000 clones, over 70% being singletons. Time point meaning: cycle 4 day 1 (C4D1), after 6 weeks of nivolumab. Following autologous stem cell transplantation, relapse occurred in every patient, and exposure to brentuximab vedotin varied. This specimen was peripheral blood mononuclear cells (PBMCs), taken before the fourth cycle of nivolumab. The sequence was collected from a human donor with classical Hodgkin lymphoma. V usage is TRBV6-5 and J usage is TRBJ1-5, with D uncertain. CDR3 coding DNA: TGTGCCAGCAGTGAAGGGAGTGGCCAGCCCCAGCATTTT. The encoded protein is CASSEGSGQPQHF.